The present T cell receptor (beta chain) was sequenced within a study of regulatory T cells in long-lasting Graves disease. Study results and caveats: In persistent patients, shared public clonotypes (more than 2,500) outnumbered those in new patients (almost 1,000).

In regard to this clonotype: Its antigen is currently unknown. A read error may be the cause here, since a much bigger clone is one base away.

The CDR3 runs to 14 residues. Germline V gives CDR1 SEHNR, CDR2 FQNEAQ (reference sequence). V lost 5 bases and J lost 3, with 12 bases in between. In building TCR beta libraries, iRepertoire HTBI primers were used together with Arm-PCR of CDR3 regions. TCRdb independently ran MiXCR on the multiplex PCR reads; one entry per CDR3 protein. The sample consists of 350,000 to 450,000 distinct CDR3 sequences, over 12% of them appearing once. Noted time point: newly diagnosed GD, antithyroid drugs for less than 3 months. PBMCs were the source of the RNA used for TCR sequencing. The same sample was also used in a study of T cells in Graves' hyperthyroidism and ophthalmopathy. As reported in that work: Hyperthyroidism patients were newly diagnosed, had disease duration under 2 months, and were aged 18 to 65 years. Blood also showed most of the thyroid clonotypes that were expanded above 0.001.

V usage is TRBV7-9 and J usage is TRBJ2-3; D remains unclear. The specimen was peripheral blood mononuclear cells (PBMCs), collected at new diagnosis, from a patient treated with antithyroid drugs. This TCR came from a woman in her forties with Graves disease. Here the CDR3 DNA reads TGTGCCAGCAGCATAGAAGAGACGACAGATACGCAGTATTTT. It specifies CASSIEETTDTQYF.